This TCR beta chain was captured in a study of shared clonotypes between healthy human individuals. Looking at the study overall: A couple of female and three male donors aged 18 to 49 were enrolled. Findings of the study overall: With a few donors compared, around 4.7% of naive CD4 clonotypes were shared.

A remark on this clone: Its antigen is not identified.

The data were produced by immunoSEQ multiplex PCR, yet TCRdb's version contains in-frame clones alone and is incomplete. The sample has more than 2,000,000 clones, roughly nine tenths seen once. This CDR3 comprises 16 residues. From germline, CDR1 is SGHNT and CDR2 YYREEE (reference sequence). The receptor comes from a man between 18 and 35 years old in good health. Sequencing used naive CD4+ T cells sorted from blood. Specified subset: CD45RA+ positively selected. The chain combines TRBV5-4 with TRBJ2-5; TRBD1 matches at 9 bases. The better agreement between TRBJ2-7 and the DNA end casts doubt on the J call. CDR3 coding DNA: TGTGCCAGCAGCTTGGCCGGGACAGGGATACCCTACGAGCAGTACTTC. It specifies CASSLAGTGIPYEQYF.